These T cell receptor beta chains were read from a single sample in a study of cytomegalovirus exposure and HLA in healthy donors. Produced via immunoSEQ multiplex PCR; TCRdb's table is partial and in-frame only. The sample holds about 160,000 clones, approximately 80% seen once. What was sequenced was PBMCs. These receptors were taken from a man in his fifties in good health and CMV-seropositive. Both conserved end residues are part of each CDR3. D genes are given only for firm matches. Not every row has a clone size; where given, it reads once, few, many or a size class.

D gene: NA
J gene: TRBJ1-2
clone size: NA
V gene: TRBV4-1
CDR3 protein: CASTPGTHYGYTF
CDR3 DNA: TGCGCCAGTACACCCGGGACACATTATGGCTACACCTTC

D gene: TRBD1
J gene: TRBJ2-7
clone size: NA
V gene: TRBV7-9
CDR3 protein: CASSLGTGQGYEQYF
CDR3 DNA: TGTGCCAGCAGCTTAGGTACGGGACAGGGGTACGAGCAGTACTTC

D gene: TRBD2
J gene: TRBJ2-5
clone size: NA
V gene: TRBV6-4
CDR3 protein: CASSEDGGAQETQYF
CDR3 DNA: TGTGCCAGCAGCGAGGACGGGGGGGCCCAAGAGACCCAGTACTTC

D gene: NA
J gene: TRBJ2-5
clone size: NA
V gene: TRBV18
CDR3 protein: CASSPTQGQRETQYF
CDR3 DNA: TGTGCCAGCTCACCTACGCAGGGTCAACGGGAGACCCAGTACTTC

D gene: NA
J gene: TRBJ1-5
clone size: NA
V gene: TRBV5-1
CDR3 protein: CASSPGDKVSQPQHF
CDR3 DNA: TGCGCCAGCAGCCCCGGGGACAAGGTTAGTCAGCCCCAGCATTTT

D gene: NA
J gene: TRBJ2-7
clone size: NA
V gene: TRBV6-5
CDR3 protein: CASSLRTAYEQYF
CDR3 DNA: TGTGCCAGCAGTCTGAGGACAGCTTACGAGCAGTACTTC

D gene: TRBD1
J gene: TRBJ1-5
clone size: NA
V gene: TRBV5-6
CDR3 protein: CASSFGQGGISPQHF
CDR3 DNA: TGTGCCAGCAGCTTTGGGCAGGGGGGTATCTCGCCCCAGCATTTT

D gene: TRBD1
J gene: TRBJ2-6
clone size: NA
V gene: TRBV18
CDR3 protein: CASSWVSGTGVYKSSGANVLTF
CDR3 DNA: TGTGCCAGCTCCTGGGTTAGCGGGACAGGGGTCTACAAGAGCTCTGGGGCCAACGTCCTGACTTTC

D gene: NA
J gene: TRBJ2-1
clone size: NA
V gene: TRBV7-7
CDR3 protein: CASSLDPTGYNEQFF
CDR3 DNA: TGTGCTAGCAGCTTAGACCCGACAGGCTACAATGAGCAGTTCTTC

D gene: NA
J gene: TRBJ2-3
clone size: NA
V gene: TRBV6-1
CDR3 protein: CASKVTVFGQDTQYF
CDR3 DNA: TGTGCCAGCAAGGTGACAGTATTCGGCCAGGATACGCAGTATTTT

D gene: TRBD1
J gene: TRBJ1-3
clone size: NA
V gene: TRBV28
CDR3 protein: CASLDRGRRGNTIYF
CDR3 DNA: TGTGCCAGCCTGGACAGGGGGCGCCGGGGAAACACCATATATTTT

D gene: TRBD1
J gene: TRBJ1-1
clone size: NA
V gene: TRBV7-9
CDR3 protein: CASSKDTGGGTEAFF
CDR3 DNA: TGTGCCAGCAGCAAGGATACAGGGGGCGGCACTGAAGCTTTCTTT

D gene: NA
J gene: TRBJ2-1
clone size: NA
V gene: TRBV5-1
CDR3 protein: CASSQIPQGRNEQFF
CDR3 DNA: TGCGCCAGCAGCCAAATTCCACAGGGGAGGAATGAGCAGTTCTTC

D gene: TRBD1
J gene: TRBJ1-4
clone size: NA
V gene: TRBV4-1
CDR3 protein: CASSTHRGLSNEKLFF
CDR3 DNA: TGCGCCAGCAGCACCCACAGGGGGCTGAGTAATGAAAAACTGTTTTTT

D gene: NA
J gene: TRBJ1-1
clone size: NA
V gene: TRBV18
CDR3 protein: CASSPGTVNTEAFF
CDR3 DNA: TGTGCCAGCTCACCAGGAACAGTGAACACTGAAGCTTTCTTT

D gene: NA
J gene: TRBJ2-7
clone size: few
V gene: TRBV6-5
CDR3 protein: CASSYSSGVEQYF
CDR3 DNA: TGTGCCAGCAGTTACTCATCGGGGGTGGAGCAGTACTTC

D gene: NA
J gene: TRBJ2-2
clone size: once
V gene: TRBV5-1
CDR3 protein: CASSLGASNTGELFF
CDR3 DNA: TGCGCCAGCAGCTTAGGGGCTTCCAACACCGGGGAGCTGTTTTTT

D gene: TRBD2
J gene: TRBJ2-1
clone size: NA
V gene: TRBV19
CDR3 protein: CASSITSASSYNEQFF
CDR3 DNA: TGTGCCAGTAGTATCACTAGCGCTAGCTCCTACAATGAGCAGTTCTTC

D gene: TRBD2
J gene: TRBJ2-7
clone size: few
V gene: TRBV5-4
CDR3 protein: CASSWSGGPSYEQYF
CDR3 DNA: TGTGCCAGCAGCTGGAGCGGGGGCCCCTCCTACGAGCAGTACTTC

D gene: TRBD1
J gene: TRBJ2-6
clone size: NA
V gene: TRBV28
CDR3 protein: CASRRTGVVSGANVLTF
CDR3 DNA: TGTGCCAGCAGGCGGACAGGGGTTGTATCTGGGGCCAACGTCCTGACTTTC

D gene: NA
J gene: TRBJ1-2
clone size: NA
V gene: TRBV5-1
CDR3 protein: CASRLEGGFGGYTF
CDR3 DNA: TGCGCCAGCAGGTTGGAAGGGGGATTTGGAGGCTACACCTTC

D gene: NA
J gene: TRBJ2-7
clone size: once
V gene: TRBV2
CDR3 protein: CASSEARGTLYEQYF
CDR3 DNA: TGTGCCAGCAGTGAAGCGCGAGGCACCTTGTACGAGCAGTACTTC

D gene: TRBD2
J gene: TRBJ2-1
clone size: few
V gene: TRBV5-6
CDR3 protein: CASSLVAGGYNEQFF
CDR3 DNA: TGTGCCAGCAGCTTGGTAGCGGGGGGGTACAATGAGCAGTTCTTC

D gene: NA
J gene: TRBJ2-7
clone size: NA
V gene: TRBV11-2
CDR3 protein: CASSSYTGDSYEQYF
CDR3 DNA: TGTGCCAGCAGCTCCTATACAGGTGATTCCTACGAGCAGTACTTC

D gene: TRBD1
J gene: TRBJ1-3
clone size: NA
V gene: TRBV30
CDR3 protein: CAWSEGTGGEGNTIYF
CDR3 DNA: TGTGCCTGGAGCGAAGGGACAGGGGGCGAAGGAAACACCATATATTTT

D gene: TRBD2
J gene: TRBJ2-3
clone size: NA
V gene: TRBV25-1
CDR3 protein: CASSELAGVSPDTQYF
CDR3 DNA: TGTGCCAGCAGTGAGCTAGCGGGAGTTTCCCCAGATACGCAGTATTTT

D gene: TRBD1
J gene: TRBJ1-6
clone size: NA
V gene: TRBV19
CDR3 protein: CASSTGQGVNSPLHF
CDR3 DNA: TGTGCCAGTAGTACTGGACAGGGCGTCAATTCACCCCTCCACTTT

D gene: TRBD1
J gene: TRBJ2-1
clone size: NA
V gene: TRBV7-2
CDR3 protein: CASSSRTGSSYNEQFF
CDR3 DNA: TGTGCCAGCAGCTCCAGGACAGGGAGCTCCTACAATGAGCAGTTCTTC